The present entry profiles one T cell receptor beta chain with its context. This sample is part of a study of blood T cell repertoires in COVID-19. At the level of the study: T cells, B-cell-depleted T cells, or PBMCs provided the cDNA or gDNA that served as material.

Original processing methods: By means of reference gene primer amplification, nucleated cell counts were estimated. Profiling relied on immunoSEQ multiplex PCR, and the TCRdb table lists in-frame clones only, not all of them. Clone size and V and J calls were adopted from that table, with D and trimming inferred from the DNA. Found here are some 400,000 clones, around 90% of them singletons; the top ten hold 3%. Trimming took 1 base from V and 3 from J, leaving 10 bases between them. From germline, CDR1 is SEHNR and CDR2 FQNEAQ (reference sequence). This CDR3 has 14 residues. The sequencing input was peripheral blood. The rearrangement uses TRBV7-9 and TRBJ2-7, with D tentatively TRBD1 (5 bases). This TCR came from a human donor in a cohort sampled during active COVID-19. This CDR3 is CASSLVGQDYEQYF. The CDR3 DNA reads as TGTGCCAGCAGCTTAGTAGGACAAGACTACGAGCAGTACTTC.